Listed here are 32 T cell receptor beta chains from one sample, sequenced in a study of blood T cell repertoires in COVID-19. Method: immunoSEQ multiplex PCR; TCRdb's copy keeps in-frame clones and lacks some. The sample holds more than 150,000 clones, 94% seen once. Sequenced input: peripheral blood. Receptors were obtained from a man aged 25-45 years with COVID-19, enrolled during active disease.

This chain uses TRBV5-1 with TRBJ2-5, with a possible D match to TRBD1 (6 bases). Looked up from germline, CDR1 is SGHRS and CDR2 is YFSETQ. The V end was cut by 4 bases, the J end by 4 bases, with 17 bases between. This CDR3 comprises 15 residues. The CDR3: CASSIGQSGRETQYF. Here the CDR3 DNA reads TGCGCCAGCAGCATCGGACAGTCGGGGAGAGAGACCCAGTACTTC.

This clone was found once. V is TRBV5-1 and J is TRBJ2-1; possibly TRBD2 for D (7 bases). Germline V gene lookup returns CDR1 SGHRS and CDR2 YFSETQ. This CDR3 contains 15 residues. V lost 2 bases and J lost 4, with 13 bases in between. CDR3 nucleotides: TGCGCCAGCAGCTTAGAGGGGGGGCCGTACAATGAGCAGTTCTTC. Residues: CASSLEGGPYNEQFF. Full variable domain (remainder filled in from reference TRBV5-1 and TRBJ2-1): KAGVTQTPRYLIKTRGQQVTLSCSPISGHRSVSWYQQTPGQGLQFLFEYFSETQRNKGNFPGRFSGRQFSNSRSEMNVSTLELGDSALYLCASSLEGGPYNEQFFGPGTRLTVL.

This chain connects TRBV18 to TRBJ2-5; 9 bases align to TRBD1. This CDR3 has 16 amino acids. CDR1 is KGHSH and CDR2 is LQKENI in the germline V gene. V shed 3 bases, J shed 2 bases, and the junction held 7 bases outside the gene matches. CDR3 in amino acids: CASSPAGTGLQETQYF. CDR3 sequence (DNA): TGTGCCAGCTCACCCGCCGGGACAGGGCTTCAAGAGACCCAGTACTTC. Using reference TRBV18 and TRBJ2-5 for the parts outside the CDR3, the full variable domain is NAGVMQNPRHLVRRRGQEARLRCSPMKGHSHVYWYRQLPEEGLKFMVYLQKENIIDESGMPKERFSAEFPKEGPSILRIQQVVRGDSAAYFCASSPAGTGLQETQYFGPGTRLLVL.

The chain recombines TRBV7-2 with TRBJ2-3, with D maybe TRBD2 (7 bases). CDR3 length equals 17 residues. The V and J ends lost 1 base and 1 base respectively, with 15 bases between them. The V gene's germline CDR1 is SGHTA and CDR2 FQGNSA. CDR3: CASSLEWGGPGTDTQYF. The CDR3 bases are TGTGCCAGCAGCTTAGAGTGGGGGGGCCCTGGCACAGATACGCAGTATTTT.

This chain uses TRBV13 with TRBJ1-1; D perhaps matches TRBD1 (5 bases). CDR1 is PRHDT and CDR2 is FYEKMQ in the germline V gene (reference sequence). Trimming took off 2 bases at V and 5 bases at J, with 12 bases between the two ends. This CDR3 is built from 14 residues. Written as DNA, the CDR3 is TGTGCCAGCAGCTTAAGGGAGGGGAGGACTGAAGCTTTCTTT. This translates into CASSLREGRTEAFF.

In this sample, this clone turned up once. The rearrangement uses TRBV6-5 and TRBJ1-2, with D perhaps TRBD1 (5 bases). The CDR3 runs to 14 residues. The ends were cut back, 0 bases at V and 4 bases at J, with 9 bases in the middle. Germline-derived CDR1 and CDR2 are MNHEY and SVGAGI. CDR3 protein: CASSYSGVGYGYTF. The CDR3 DNA is TGTGCCAGCAGTTACTCAGGGGTGGGCTATGGCTACACCTTC.

V gene TRBV5-1 combines with J gene TRBJ2-2, with D possibly being TRBD2 (5 bases). Germline CDR1 SGHRS, CDR2 YFSETQ. Trimming stripped 1 base from V and 0 bases from J, with 10 bases between. There are 16 residues in the CDR3. The CDR3 loop is CASSLLPGSNTGELFF. The CDR3 nucleotides are TGCGCCAGCAGCTTGCTTCCGGGGTCGAACACCGGGGAGCTGTTTTTT.

The rearrangement links TRBV3-1 (or the pseudogene TRBV3-2) to TRBJ2-7, with TRBD2 as a possible D gene (6 bases). V was clipped by 4 bases and J by 0 bases, with 13 bases between them. There are 15 residues in the CDR3. The V gene's germline CDR1 is LGHDT and CDR2 YNNKEL (reference sequence). CDR3 amino acids: CASSPTGVDSYEQYF. As DNA, the CDR3 is TGTGCCAGCAGCCCCACGGGGGTGGACTCCTACGAGCAGTACTTC.

This chain links TRBV7-9 with TRBJ1-1, with no clear D. The CDR3 is made up of 14 amino acids. CDR1 and CDR2 from the germline V gene are SEHNR and FQNEAQ (reference sequence). Trimming took 6 bases from V and 4 from J, leaving 15 bases between them. CDR3 sequence reads: CASRPDGETTEAFF. Here the CDR3 DNA reads TGTGCCAGCAGGCCGGACGGGGAGACCACTGAAGCTTTCTTT.

The rearrangement links TRBV20-1 to TRBJ2-7; perhaps TRBD2 as D (5 bases). With 3 bases removed from V and 7 bases from J, the gap between germline ends came to 22 bases. CDR1 DFQATT and CDR2 SNEGSKA come from the germline V gene (reference sequence). The CDR3 length is 15 residues. CDR3 loop: CSASVLRYGTGEQYF. DNA of the CDR3: TGCAGTGCTAGTGTTCTGCGGTACGGAACGGGGGAGCAGTACTTC.

The chain uses TRBV2 and TRBJ2-3, with D tentatively TRBD1 (5 bases). Looked up from germline, CDR1 is SNHLY and CDR2 is FYNNEI. V lost 5 bases, J lost 1 base, and 16 bases lay in between. CDR3 length: 16 residues. The CDR3 DNA reads as TGTGCCAGCAGTCCGGACCCAGGGCCTGGCACAGATACGCAGTATTTT. Encoded protein: CASSPDPGPGTDTQYF.

The chain links TRBV11-2 to TRBJ1-1; D possibly corresponds to TRBD1 (6 bases). The CDR3 length is 14 residues. V lost 5 bases to trimming and J lost 1 base, with 11 bases between them. The germline gives CDR1 SGHAT, CDR2 FQNNGV. As DNA, the CDR3 is TGTGCCAGCAGCACCCAACAGGGGAACACTGAAGCTTTCTTT. This translates into CASSTQQGNTEAFF.

This chain uses TRBV19 with TRBJ2-7; tentative D call: TRBD2 (5 bases). The V end was cut by 4 bases, the J end by 1 base, with 14 bases between. Germline-derived CDR1 and CDR2 are LNHDA and SQIVND (reference sequence). CDR3 length equals 15 residues. In DNA form, the CDR3 reads TGTGCCAGTAGTAGTCAGAGCGGAAGATCCTACGAGCAGTACTTC. Its protein product is CASSSQSGRSYEQYF.

The CDR3, as DNA: TGTGCCAGTAGTATTCGCCGGACAGATACGCAGTATTTT. Its protein is CASSIRRTDTQYF. The genes are TRBV19 and TRBJ2-3; D remains unclear. Trimming took 3 bases from V and 3 from J, leaving 7 bases between them. This CDR3 spans 13 amino acids. The germline V gene has CDR1 LNHDA and CDR2 SQIVND (reference sequence). The whole variable domain, filled in from reference TRBV19 and TRBJ2-3, reads DGGITQSPKYLFRKEGQNVTLSCEQNLNHDAMYWYRQDPGQGLRLIYYSQIVNDFQKGDIAEGYSVSREKKESFPLTVTSAQKNPTAFYLCASSIRRTDTQYFGPGTRLTVL.

The chain links TRBV5-6 to TRBJ1-2; D might be TRBD1 (6 bases). The CDR3 runs 14 residues. The V end was cut by 2 bases, the J end by 7 bases, with 15 bases between. Germline CDR1 reads SGHDT; CDR2 reads YYEEEE. As DNA, the CDR3 is TGTGCCAGCAGCTTTCAGGGGACCCCACGTGGCTACACCTTC. As protein: CASSFQGTPRGYTF.

The rearrangement joins TRBV7-6 to TRBJ1-6; D not certain. Germline loops: CDR1 SGHVS, CDR2 FNYEAQ. This CDR3 contains 15 residues. Trimming cost V 5 bases and J 0 bases, with 8 bases left between them. CDR3 bases: TGTGCCAGCAGCCTTCGGGGCTCCTATAATTCACCCCTCCACTTT. Translation: CASSLRGSYNSPLHF. Full variable domain (outside the CDR3, taken from reference TRBV7-6 and TRBJ1-6): GAGVSQSPRYKVTKRGQDVALRCDPISGHVSLYWYRQALGQGPEFLTYFNYEAQQDKSGLPNDRFSAERPEGSISTLTIQRTEQRDSAMYRCASSLRGSYNSPLHFGNGTRLTVT.

V is TRBV5-1 and J is TRBJ1-2; D gene uncertain. V lost 5 bases and J lost 0, with 8 bases in between. The CDR3 runs to 13 residues. Germline V gene lookup returns CDR1 SGHRS and CDR2 YFSETQ. The CDR3 sequence: CASSNSSNYGYTF. The CDR3 nucleotides read TGCGCCAGCAGTAACAGCTCTAACTATGGCTACACCTTC. The whole variable domain, remainder taken from reference TRBV5-1 and TRBJ1-2, is KAGVTQTPRYLIKTRGQQVTLSCSPISGHRSVSWYQQTPGQGLQFLFEYFSETQRNKGNFPGRFSGRQFSNSRSEMNVSTLELGDSALYLCASSNSSNYGYTFGSGTRLTVV.

V is TRBV19 and J is TRBJ1-6, with 10 bases identical to TRBD1. The CDR3 runs to 14 residues. After removal of 6 bases from V and 7 bases from J, the junction contained 3 bases not matched to a gene. CDR1 LNHDA and CDR2 SQIVND come from the germline V gene (reference sequence). The DNA for the CDR3 is TGTGCCAGTAGGGGGACAGGGGCAAATTCACCCCTCCACTTT. Amino acids: CASRGTGANSPLHF. The full variable domain, with the rest looked up from reference TRBV19 and TRBJ1-6, is DGGITQSPKYLFRKEGQNVTLSCEQNLNHDAMYWYRQDPGQGLRLIYYSQIVNDFQKGDIAEGYSVSREKKESFPLTVTSAQKNPTAFYLCASRGTGANSPLHFGNGTRLTVT.

V is TRBV2 and J is TRBJ2-5; the D gene is possibly TRBD2 (6 bases). Germline V lookup: CDR1 SNHLY, CDR2 FYNNEI. V was pared by 7 bases and J by 3 bases, with 18 bases between. This CDR3 has 15 amino acids. The CDR3 loop is CASKRSGYLKETQYF. As DNA, the CDR3 is TGTGCCAGCAAGAGAAGCGGGTACTTAAAAGAGACCCAGTACTTC.

V and J are TRBV3-1 (or the pseudogene TRBV3-2) and TRBJ1-2; no definite D call. The CDR3 spans 13 residues. Per germline, CDR1 LGHDT and CDR2 YNNKEL (reference sequence). Trimming took off 4 bases at V and 8 bases at J, with 14 bases between the two ends. This CDR3 is CASSPTSRGGYTF. In DNA, the CDR3 is TGTGCCAGCAGCCCGACCAGTAGAGGGGGCTACACCTTC.

The chain uses TRBV5-4 and TRBJ1-2; D is ambiguous. Per germline, CDR1 SGHNT and CDR2 YYREEE (reference sequence). The CDR3 is 15 amino acids. Trimming took 0 bases from V and 4 from J, leaving 13 bases between them. The CDR3 nucleotides are TGTGCCAGCAGCTTGGGAGGCGGGTTCGGCTATGGCTACACCTTC. It encodes CASSLGGGFGYGYTF.

This clone was picked up one time. The chain joins TRBV18 to TRBJ2-5; D not resolved. This CDR3 comprises 15 residues. The V gene's germline CDR1 is KGHSH and CDR2 LQKENI. V dropped 2 bases and J dropped 5 bases, with 15 bases sitting between them. CDR3 region: CASSPGATQRETQYF. The CDR3 DNA reads TGTGCCAGCTCACCAGGTGCGACCCAGAGGGAGACCCAGTACTTC.

For this clone: Other DNA sequences within the sample encode an identical CDR3. This chain connects TRBV7-9 to TRBJ2-7; 8 nucleotides align to TRBD1. The J segment lost 4 bases and the V segment lost 5 bases, leaving 7 bases of the junction unmatched. CDR1 and CDR2 (germline): SEHNR, FQNEAQ (reference sequence). This CDR3 comprises 14 residues. CDR3 region: CASSPRQGSYEQYF. The CDR3 bases are TGTGCCAGCAGCCCGAGACAGGGGAGTTACGAGCAGTACTTC.

The genes are TRBV4-1 and TRBJ2-5; D remains unclear. From germline, CDR1 is MGHRA and CDR2 YSYEKL. The V gene lost 1 base and the J gene lost 5 bases, with 11 bases spanning the gap. This CDR3 has 14 amino acids. CDR3 nucleotide sequence: TGCGCCAGCAGCCAAGTCTGGGCTCGCGAGACCCAGTACTTC. Its translation is CASSQVWARETQYF.

This chain connects TRBV18 to TRBJ1-2, with 10 positions matching TRBD1. The junction had 8 bases not matched to a gene; V was cut back by 5 bases and J by 5 bases. This CDR3 comprises 15 residues. Germline-derived CDR1 and CDR2 are KGHSH and LQKENI. The CDR3 loop reads CASSSNSGQGYGYTF. The CDR3 coding sequence is TGTGCCAGCTCATCTAACTCGGGACAGGGGTATGGCTACACCTTC. The entire variable domain, with the rest obtained from reference TRBV18 and TRBJ1-2, is as follows: NAGVMQNPRHLVRRRGQEARLRCSPMKGHSHVYWYRQLPEEGLKFMVYLQKENIIDESGMPKERFSAEFPKEGPSILRIQQVVRGDSAAYFCASSSNSGQGYGYTFGSGTRLTVV.

The rearrangement joins TRBV5-1 to TRBJ2-6, with D possibly matching TRBD1 (6 bases). From germline, CDR1 is SGHRS and CDR2 YFSETQ. The CDR3 sequence is 15 residues long. V was trimmed by 4 bases and J by 4 bases, leaving 12 bases between them. The CDR3 spells CASSSVTGGANVLTF. CDR3 DNA: TGCGCCAGCAGCAGCGTGACAGGCGGGGCCAACGTCCTGACTTTC.

Only a few counts were recorded for this clone. V is TRBV2 and J is TRBJ1-1, with D uncertain. The germline V and J ends were trimmed by 4 bases and 1 base, with 7 bases remaining between them. Germline V gives CDR1 SNHLY, CDR2 FYNNEI. The CDR3 length is 13 residues. In nucleotides, the CDR3 is TGTGCCAGCAGTGGATTAGCGAACACTGAAGCTTTCTTT. It yields the protein CASSGLANTEAFF.

The chain employs TRBV11-2 and TRBJ2-7; no definite D call. The germline V gene encodes CDR1 SGHAT and CDR2 FQNNGV. CDR3 size: 15 residues. V was cut by 4 bases and J by 0 bases, with 13 bases left in between. The CDR3 reads CASSSYRDTSYEQYF. The DNA for the CDR3 is TGTGCCAGCAGCTCGTACAGAGATACCTCCTACGAGCAGTACTTC.

The chain couples TRBV10-1 to TRBJ2-1, with 11 bases lining up with TRBD2. The trim removed 3 bases at V and 7 bases at J, leaving 8 bases unmatched. Germline CDR1 and CDR2: WNHNN and SYGVQD (reference sequence). CDR3 length: 16 amino acids. CDR3 region: CASSERLAGGWNEQFF. The CDR3 DNA is TGCGCCAGCAGTGAAAGGCTAGCGGGGGGCTGGAATGAGCAGTTCTTC.

This chain joins TRBV10-3 and TRBJ1-1; TRBD1 aligns across 9 bases. The CDR3 length is 12 residues. The germline V gene encodes CDR1 ENHRY and CDR2 SYGVKD. The ends lost 10 bases at V and 3 bases at J; junction bases unmatched: 3. The CDR3 DNA follows: TGTGCCACGGGACAGGGCGACACTGAAGCTTTCTTT. Protein: CATGQGDTEAFF.

The chain carries TRBV4-1 and TRBJ1-1; the match to TRBD1 covers 7 bases. Germline values: CDR1 MGHRA, CDR2 YSYEKL. The CDR3 loop spans 16 amino acids. The V gene end was trimmed by 0 bases and the J gene end by 3 bases; junction bases not matched to a gene: 7. The CDR3 loop is CASSQDQDRTYTEAFF. CDR3 DNA sequence: TGCGCCAGCAGCCAAGATCAGGACAGGACCTACACTGAAGCTTTCTTT.

The chain uses TRBV21-1 and TRBJ1-5; the table assigns TRBD1, which was not confirmed against the DNA. TRBV21-1 is described as a pseudogene. There are 17 residues in the CDR3. CDR3 coding DNA: TGTGCCAGCAGCCCAACTCGTAGGACAGGGGATTGTCAGCCCCAGCATTTT. It is translated as CASSPTRRTGDCQPQHF.